These 28 T cell receptor beta chains were sequenced from one sample in a study of blood T cell repertoires in COVID-19. Assay: immunoSEQ multiplex PCR; the TCRdb copy retains only in-frame clones and omits some. Of about 87,000 clones detected, approximately 86% appear once; the ten largest clones hold approximately 3%. Sequenced material: peripheral blood. The source of these receptors is a woman of 80 years or more with COVID-19, enrolled during active disease.

V and J are TRBV10-3 and TRBJ1-4; maybe TRBD1 (6 bases). The CDR3 contains 16 residues. CDR1 is ENHRY, CDR2 SYGVKD, per germline. V lost 4 bases to trimming and J lost 1 base, with 13 bases between them. CDR3 sequence (DNA): TGTGCCATCAGTGCCCGCCAACAGGGAACTAATGAAAAACTGTTTTTT. It translates to CAISARQQGTNEKLFF.

This clone appeared a single time. V usage is TRBV7-2 and J usage is TRBJ2-4; 9 positions match TRBD2. Germline V gives CDR1 SGHTA, CDR2 FQGNSA. The V gene end was trimmed by 4 bases and the J gene end by 12 bases; junction bases not matched to a gene: 13. The CDR3 has 15 residues. The CDR3 sequence is CASSSRPPSGAYQYF. In DNA, the CDR3 is TGTGCCAGCAGCTCGAGACCCCCTAGCGGGGCTTATCAGTACTTC.

CDR3 protein: CASSSDRGDTDTQYF. CDR3 DNA: TGTGCCAGCTCATCGGACAGGGGGGACACAGATACGCAGTATTTT. The chain combines TRBV18 with TRBJ2-3, with 10 bases matching TRBD1. With 5 bases clipped from V and 2 bases from J, the junction kept 4 bases outside the gene matches. The CDR3 covers 15 residues. Germline CDR1 and CDR2: KGHSH and LQKENI.

The genes are TRBV6-2 or TRBV6-3 and TRBJ2-7; TRBD2 agrees at 13 bases. V lost 6 bases to trimming and J lost 6 bases; unmatched junction nucleotides: 5. Germline-derived CDR1 and CDR2 are MNHEY and SVGEGT. The CDR3 is made up of 14 amino acids. The CDR3 DNA reads as TGTGCCAGCAGCCGAGGGACTAGCGGGACCGAGCAGTACTTC. As protein: CASSRGTSGTEQYF.

This chain connects TRBV5-4 to TRBJ1-2; D is possibly TRBD1 (5 bases). The CDR3 runs 16 residues. Trimming stripped 4 bases from V and 4 bases from J, with 20 bases between. Germline V gene lookup returns CDR1 SGHNT and CDR2 YYREEE (reference sequence). The CDR3 region is CASSPSGGGEGYGYTF. CDR3 sequence (DNA): TGTGCCAGCAGCCCATCGGGGGGAGGGGAGGGCTATGGCTACACCTTC.

V and J are TRBV27 and TRBJ2-5; 9 bases agree with TRBD1. Trimming took 3 bases from V and 10 from J; bases not matched to a gene: 6. CDR3 length: 13 residues. In germline, CDR1 is MNHEY, CDR2 SMNVEV (reference sequence). The CDR3 protein is CASSLGQGLDQYF. The CDR3 region has the DNA TGTGCCAGCAGTTTGGGACAGGGTTTGGACCAGTACTTC.

V and J are TRBV6-1 and TRBJ2-1; 10 bases are a match to TRBD1. Germline-derived CDR1 and CDR2 are MNHNS and SASEGT. J lost 7 bases, V lost 2 bases, and 11 bases had no gene match. The CDR3 is made up of 17 amino acids. The CDR3 DNA reads as TGTGCCAGCAGTGAATGGGTGGGGACAGGGGCGCGGAATGAGCAGTTCTTC. It encodes CASSEWVGTGARNEQFF.

The chain joins TRBV11-2 to TRBJ1-1; D not certain. The CDR3 contains 12 residues. Trimming cost V 3 bases and J 7 bases, with 9 bases left between them. From germline, CDR1 is SGHAT and CDR2 FQNNGV. The CDR3 sequence is CASSFSSVEAFF. The DNA for the CDR3 is TGTGCCAGCAGCTTTAGTTCGGTTGAAGCTTTCTTT.

The V and J genes are TRBV9 and TRBJ2-4; 11 nucleotides agree with TRBD1. Germline lookup yields CDR1 SGDLS and CDR2 YYNGEE. The CDR3 consists of 18 residues. The trim removed 4 bases at V and 0 bases at J, leaving 9 bases unmatched. CDR3 DNA: TGTGCCAGCAGCCCCCGGGACAGGGGGGTTCTAGCCAAAAACATTCAGTACTTC. Translation gives CASSPRDRGVLAKNIQYF.

This rearrangement joins TRBV5-6 to TRBJ2-3, with TRBD2 matching 9 bases. V shed 2 bases, J shed 2 bases, and the junction held 6 bases outside the gene matches. The CDR3 sequence is 16 residues long. CDR1 and CDR2 (germline): SGHDT, YYEEEE. CDR3 region: CASSLYSGSYTDTQYF. The CDR3 DNA is TGTGCCAGCAGCTTATATAGCGGGAGTTACACAGATACGCAGTATTTT.

This sequence joins TRBV3-1 (or the pseudogene TRBV3-2) and TRBJ1-1; a possible D gene is TRBD1 (6 bases). The germline V gene encodes CDR1 LGHDT and CDR2 YNNKEL (reference sequence). The CDR3 runs 13 residues. V dropped 7 bases and J dropped 7 bases, with 16 bases sitting between them. The CDR3 region is CASTRTGLGEAFF. The CDR3 DNA reads as TGTGCCAGCACCCGAACAGGGTTGGGTGAAGCTTTCTTT.

The rearrangement joins TRBV4-1 to TRBJ2-7; TRBD1 is a possible D gene (5 bases). CDR3 size: 14 residues. Germline CDR1 reads MGHRA; CDR2 reads YSYEKL. Trimming took 4 bases from V and 3 from J, leaving 13 bases between them. The CDR3 reads CASSPQQVLYEQYF. CDR3 nucleotides: TGCGCCAGCAGCCCCCAACAGGTCCTCTACGAGCAGTACTTC.

The chain links TRBV11-2 to TRBJ2-7, with 9 bases aligning to TRBD1. Germline V gene lookup returns CDR1 SGHAT and CDR2 FQNNGV. Trimming took 5 bases from V and 2 from J; bases not matched to a gene: 10. CDR3 length equals 16 residues. The CDR3 DNA reads TGTGCCAGCAGCATACACAGGGGGCCCTTTGCCTACGAGCAGTACTTC. It specifies CASSIHRGPFAYEQYF.

The rearrangement links TRBV21-1 to TRBJ2-5; the table's D call of TRBD1 was not tested on the DNA. TRBV21-1 is a known pseudogene. The CDR3 runs to 14 residues. The CDR3 region has the DNA TGTGCCCGACCGGGACAGTTTTACCAAGAGACCCAGTACTTC. This translates into CARPGQFYQETQYF.

This rearrangement joins TRBV18 to TRBJ2-1; 9 positions agree with TRBD2. Germline-derived CDR1 and CDR2 are KGHSH and LQKENI. The V gene end was trimmed by 0 bases and the J gene end by 12 bases; junction bases not matched to a gene: 9. This CDR3 is built from 15 residues. The DNA of the CDR3 is TGTGCCAGCTCACCACCGCTAGCGGGGACCCAGGGGCAGTTCTTC. Its protein is CASSPPLAGTQGQFF.

The J gene is TRBJ2-3, the V gene TRBV28; TRBD1 matches 9 bases. V lost 8 bases, J lost 6 bases, and 6 bases stayed unmatched. CDR3 size: 13 residues. CDR1 and CDR2 (germline): MDHEN, SYDVKM. The CDR3 DNA sequence: TGTGCCAGCCGGGACAGGGTGGAGGATACGCAGTATTTT. Its protein product is CASRDRVEDTQYF.

The chain carries TRBV3-1 (or the pseudogene TRBV3-2) and TRBJ1-1; D is possibly TRBD1 (5 bases). This CDR3 has 13 amino acids. Germline CDR1 LGHDT, CDR2 YNNKEL (reference sequence). V dropped 5 bases and J dropped 1 base, with 8 bases sitting between them. The CDR3 DNA follows: TGTGCCAGCAGCAGGGGTACGAACACTGAAGCTTTCTTT. Protein: CASSRGTNTEAFF.

The V call is TRBV18, the J call TRBJ2-1; 7 bases map to TRBD1. The CDR3 sequence is 17 residues long. Trimming at V came to 8 bases and at J to 4 bases, leaving 17 bases not matched to a gene. The V gene's germline CDR1 is KGHSH and CDR2 LQKENI. The CDR3 bases are TGTGCCAGCCGAGGGCAAGGGCGGACAGGTCAATACAATGAGCAGTTCTTC. Translated, it gives CASRGQGRTGQYNEQFF.

V usage is TRBV4-3 and J usage is TRBJ2-7, with unresolved D. CDR1 is LGHNA, CDR2 YSLEER, per germline. The CDR3 extends over 14 amino acids. V was clipped by 1 base and J by 3 bases, with 10 bases between them. The CDR3 here is CASSQAAGYYEQYF. The CDR3 DNA reads as TGCGCCAGCAGCCAAGCTGCCGGGTACTACGAGCAGTACTTC.

The V gene is TRBV28, the J gene TRBJ1-1, with D unclear. CDR1 is MDHEN, CDR2 SYDVKM, per germline. Trimming took 3 bases from V and 7 from J, leaving 9 bases between them. The CDR3 runs 12 residues. CDR3 sequence: CASSFGWSEAFF. In DNA form, the CDR3 reads TGTGCCAGCAGTTTTGGTTGGAGTGAAGCTTTCTTT.

V usage is TRBV6-5 and J usage is TRBJ1-1, with 7 positions matching TRBD1. V shed 11 bases and J 2 bases; nucleotides not matched to a gene: 8. In germline, CDR1 is MNHEY, CDR2 SVGAGI. This CDR3 is 13 amino acids long. CDR3 sequence reads: CAEGGQINTEAFF. DNA for the CDR3: TGTGCCGAGGGGGGACAGATAAACACTGAAGCTTTCTTT.

J is TRBJ2-2 and V is TRBV4-3; TRBD2 matches at 14 bases. Trimming cost V 0 bases and J 6 bases; bases outside gene matches: 12. CDR3 length: 20 residues. CDR1 is LGHNA, CDR2 YSLEER, per germline. The CDR3 DNA is TGCGCCAGCAGCCAAGATGCACGACTAGCGGGGGGGTTCGATGCCGGGGAGCTGTTTTTT. Protein product: CASSQDARLAGGFDAGELFF.

This sequence joins TRBV18 and TRBJ1-2, with 8 bases matching TRBD1. The CDR3 length is 15 residues. CDR1 is KGHSH, CDR2 LQKENI, per germline. With V trimmed by 3 bases and J by 2 bases, 5 bases remained unmatched. The chain's CDR3 is CASSPQTGVNYGYTF. The CDR3 DNA reads TGTGCCAGCTCACCCCAGACAGGGGTGAACTATGGCTACACCTTC.

CDR3 in DNA: TGTGCCAGCAGCTTAGCGGACCAGGGGGGTGAGACCCAGTACTTC. Its protein product is CASSLADQGGETQYF. V is TRBV13 and J is TRBJ2-5; possible D gene TRBD1, 7 bases. The CDR3 loop spans 15 amino acids. Germline V CDR1 and CDR2: PRHDT, FYEKMQ (reference sequence). With 1 base removed from V and 5 bases from J, the gap between germline ends came to 14 bases.

The V call is TRBV20-1, the J call TRBJ2-7; a weak D match, TRBD1 (6 bases). The CDR3 is 12 residues long. Germline CDR1 is DFQATT and CDR2 is SNEGSKA (reference sequence). Trimming took off 3 bases at V and 1 base at J, with 7 bases between the two ends. In nucleotides, the CDR3 is TGCAGTGCTAGTGGACAGTCCTACGAGCAGTACTTC. Translating it yields CSASGQSYEQYF.

The chain recombines TRBV28 with TRBJ2-7; 8 bases match TRBD2. The V gene end was trimmed by 5 bases and the J gene end by 3 bases; junction bases not matched to a gene: 6. Germline V gives CDR1 MDHEN, CDR2 SYDVKM. The CDR3 is 14 amino acids. The DNA for the CDR3 is TGTGCCAGCAGTCCACCCGGGACTAGCTACGAGCAGTACTTC. It yields the protein CASSPPGTSYEQYF.

The CDR3 sequence is CASSFLEGSNYGYTF. The CDR3 region has the DNA TGCGCCAGCAGCTTCTTGGAGGGGTCGAACTATGGCTACACCTTC. This sequence joins TRBV5-1 and TRBJ1-2, with D possibly TRBD1 on 5 matching bases. V dropped 2 bases and J dropped 2 bases, with 13 bases sitting between them. The CDR3 has 15 residues. Germline assignment: CDR1 SGHRS and CDR2 YFSETQ.

V usage is TRBV3-1 (or the pseudogene TRBV3-2) and J usage is TRBJ1-1, with D hard to call. Germline V gene data show CDR1 as LGHDT and CDR2 as YNNKEL (reference sequence). The ends were cut back, 0 bases at V and 5 bases at J, with 13 bases in the middle. CDR3 length equals 15 residues. The CDR3 sequence: CASSQESRRWTEAFF. CDR3 sequence (DNA): TGTGCCAGCAGCCAAGAATCGAGGAGGTGGACTGAAGCTTTCTTT.